This TCR beta chain stems from a study of blood T cells in healthy people across ages. Study outcomes and limitations: Expanded clonotype changes were possibly confounded by unknown donor CMV status.

Germline CDR1 reads MDHEN; CDR2 reads SYDVKM. This CDR3 spans 14 amino acids. V was clipped by 6 bases and J by 8 bases, with 17 bases between them. The extraction recovered at least 6 micrograms of total RNA per sample. Next came a second PCR, run for 7 to 11 cycles, which used a sample-barcoded 5' primer along with a J-beta primer mix. TCRdb independently ran MiXCR on the 5' RACE reads; one entry per CDR3 protein. This sample has more than 800,000 distinct CDR3 sequences, with around 43% found just once. Concerning this clonotype: Its specificity is unknown.

Sample: blood. The TCR comes from a woman aged 55-69 years in good health. The chain uses TRBV28 and TRBJ2-1; possibly TRBD1 or TRBD2 for D (6 bases each). The CDR3 DNA is TGTGCCAGCAGGCCCCTCGGGGGCGTCCATGAGCAGTTCTTC. Translated: CASRPLGGVHEQFF.